The 23 T cell receptor beta chains below come from one sample, sequenced in a study of T cell responses to AZD1222 COVID-19 vaccine (dated by TCRdb to 2020 to 2022). The sample's time point label is to be understood as: baseline before first vaccination. Libraries were made using the immunoSEQ multiplex PCR assay. TCRdb mirrors the immuneACCESS table, restricted to in-frame sequences. Some clones are absent from its copies; in checked studies, under half trace to an unresolved V gene, and the reason for the others is unknown. The sample table contains about 130,000 clones; only one count was recorded for 88% of them. The ten most abundant clones make up approximately 8% of the sample. Sequenced here: peripheral blood, sampled on day 0 of AZD1222 vaccination. Source of these receptors: an adult in good health.

This clone was counted a few times. This rearrangement joins TRBV7-2 to TRBJ1-5; tentatively, D is TRBD1 (5 bases). Germline V lookup: CDR1 SGHTA, CDR2 FQGNSA. V dropped 4 bases and J dropped 3 bases, with 7 bases sitting between them. The CDR3 consists of 13 residues. CDR3 loop: CASSSGPNQPQHF. The CDR3 nucleotides are TGTGCCAGCAGCTCAGGGCCCAATCAGCCCCAGCATTTT.

This clone was counted a single time. The rearrangement uses TRBV6-1 and TRBJ1-4; 11 positions match TRBD1. From germline, CDR1 is MNHNS and CDR2 SASEGT. The CDR3 loop spans 17 amino acids. V dropped 4 bases and J dropped 6; count of bases not matched to a gene: 10. CDR3: CASSVPIRGQGDEKLFF. In DNA form, the CDR3 reads TGTGCCAGCAGTGTCCCAATACGGGGACAGGGGGATGAAAAACTGTTTTTT.

This chain connects TRBV29-1 to TRBJ2-1; D is possibly TRBD1 or TRBD2 (5 bases each). Per the germline V gene, CDR1 is SQVTM and CDR2 is ANQGSEA. The CDR3 loop spans 12 amino acids. Trimming left V 7 bases short and J 8 bases short, with 15 bases between. The CDR3, as DNA: TGCAGCGGTACCCCCAGGGACCATGAGCAGTTCTTC. Residues: CSGTPRDHEQFF.

Concerning this clone itself: The junction does not match germline at one end; this may be a read error. V is TRBV28 and J is TRBJ1-2; 7 bases match TRBD1. Germline V gives CDR1 MDHEN, CDR2 SYDVKM. The CDR3 has 11 amino acids. DNA of the CDR3: TGTGCCAGCAGGGGCGGGGACAGAGGAGCCTTC. This codes for CASRGGDRGAF.

The chain has TRBV12-2 and TRBJ1-6. TRBV12-2 represents a pseudogene. The CDR3 sequence is 18 residues long. CDR3 amino acids: CASRTRDRLRVGNSPLHF. In DNA form, the CDR3 reads TGTGCAAGTCGCACCCGTGACCGGTTAAGGGTCGGTAATTCACCCCTCCACTTT.

The chain uses TRBV27 and TRBJ2-3, with D unresolved. Trimming stripped 3 bases from V and 1 base from J, with 8 bases between. This CDR3 is built from 14 residues. Germline CDR1 reads MNHEY; CDR2 reads SMNVEV (reference sequence). The CDR3 DNA reads as TGTGCCAGCAGTTTCTGGGCGGGCACAGATACGCAGTATTTT. Amino acid sequence: CASSFWAGTDTQYF.

This chain uses TRBV7-2 with TRBJ2-4; TRBD1 matches at 7 bases. Germline CDR1 is SGHTA and CDR2 is FQGNSA. V was pared by 5 bases and J by 0 bases, with 13 bases of the junction left unmatched. The CDR3 length is 18 residues. DNA of the CDR3: TGTGCCAGCAGCGGTTGGGGACAGCCCAGACTAGCCAAAAACATTCAGTACTTC. It codes for CASSGWGQPRLAKNIQYF.

The gene calls are TRBV19 and TRBJ1-4; D might be TRBD1 (6 bases). The germline CDR1 and CDR2 sequences are LNHDA and SQIVND (reference sequence). The CDR3 consists of 15 residues. The V end lost 5 bases, the J end lost 5 bases, and 15 bases lay between the germline ends. The CDR3 bases are TGTGCCAGTAGTCTACTTCAGGGGAGGAATGAAAAACTGTTTTTT. It specifies CASSLLQGRNEKLFF.

The chain uses TRBV7-9 and TRBJ2-1; D unresolved. V gave up 4 bases and J gave up 8 bases, with 15 bases separating them. CDR3 length equals 14 residues. Germline V gives CDR1 SEHNR, CDR2 FQNEAQ (reference sequence). The DNA of the CDR3 is TGTGCCAGCAGCTCGAAGAAAATAGACGATGAGCAGTTCTTC. As protein: CASSSKKIDDEQFF.

This chain uses TRBV7-2 with TRBJ1-1, with TRBD1 as a possible D gene (6 bases). In germline, CDR1 is SGHTA, CDR2 FQGNSA. CDR3 size: 14 residues. With 6 bases removed from V and 4 bases from J, the gap between germline ends came to 15 bases. Here the CDR3 reads CASSLDRSGTEAFF. CDR3 coding DNA: TGTGCCAGCAGTCTTGACAGGTCCGGCACTGAAGCTTTCTTT.

This rearrangement joins TRBV5-1 to TRBJ2-1; weak D call: TRBD2 (5 bases). V was shortened by 7 bases and J by 9 bases, with 17 bases between the two germline ends. Germline values: CDR1 SGHRS, CDR2 YFSETQ. The length of the CDR3 is 13 residues. CDR3 in DNA: TGCGCCAGCGAAGCGGCTCCCCTCACTGAGCAGTTCTTC. Amino acids: CASEAAPLTEQFF.

The chain is built from TRBV5-1 and TRBJ1-4, with D unresolved. Trimming left V 1 base short and J 4 bases short, with 11 bases between. Germline lookup yields CDR1 SGHRS and CDR2 YFSETQ. The CDR3 has 15 residues. DNA for the CDR3: TGCGCCAGCAGCTTGAGTGGGCCGCGTAATGAAAAACTGTTTTTT. This codes for CASSLSGPRNEKLFF.

V gene TRBV5-1 combines with J gene TRBJ2-7, with 8 bases that match TRBD1. The CDR3 spans 14 residues. Looked up from germline, CDR1 is SGHRS and CDR2 is YFSETQ. J gave up 1 base and V 3 bases, and 3 bases lay outside the gene matches. The CDR3 is CASSSGGDSYEQYF. The CDR3 coding sequence is TGCGCCAGCAGCTCAGGGGGCGATTCCTACGAGCAGTACTTC.

The chain employs TRBV6-4 and TRBJ2-4, with 11 bases matching TRBD2. The CDR3 is 15 amino acids. In germline, CDR1 is MRHNA, CDR2 SNTAGT. The trim removed 0 bases at V and 7 bases at J, leaving 2 bases unmatched. CDR3 loop: CASSDSTSGANIQYF. CDR3 in DNA: TGTGCCAGCAGTGACTCGACTAGCGGGGCCAACATTCAGTACTTC.

The chain has TRBV27 and TRBJ2-1; no definite D call. CDR1 is MNHEY and CDR2 is SMNVEV in the germline V gene (reference sequence). V lost 8 bases and J 3 bases, leaving 17 bases between the germline ends. The length of the CDR3 is 15 residues. CDR3 amino acids: CASHTLGPGYNEQFF. Here the CDR3 DNA reads TGTGCCAGCCACACCCTCGGACCAGGCTACAATGAGCAGTTCTTC.

This chain joins TRBV5-4 and TRBJ1-2; D is perhaps TRBD1 (6 bases). Germline V gene data show CDR1 as SGHNT and CDR2 as YYREEE (reference sequence). Trimming removed 2 bases at V and 5 bases at J, with 10 bases between. The CDR3 is made up of 13 amino acids. In DNA, the CDR3 is TGTGCCAGCAGCTTTCCAGGGGTTTATGGCTACACCTTC. Residues: CASSFPGVYGYTF.

This clone has a handful of counts. This sequence joins TRBV5-5 and TRBJ2-7; a weak D match, TRBD2 (5 bases). Trimming removed 2 bases from V and 4 bases from J, with 10 bases in between. The CDR3 loop spans 13 amino acids. Germline loops: CDR1 SGHKS, CDR2 YYEKEE (reference sequence). The chain's CDR3 is CASSFGRGYEQYF. CDR3 coding DNA: TGTGCCAGCAGCTTCGGACGGGGATACGAGCAGTACTTC.

The chain carries TRBV20-1 and TRBJ1-2; weak D call: TRBD1 (6 bases). The CDR3 is made up of 15 amino acids. Germline V CDR1 and CDR2: DFQATT, SNEGSKA (reference sequence). V was pared by 3 bases and J by 5 bases, with 19 bases between. The CDR3 sequence is CSASPGVFNFYGYTF. CDR3 in DNA: TGCAGTGCTAGTCCAGGGGTATTCAATTTTTATGGCTACACCTTC.

V and J are TRBV6-5 and TRBJ1-3; tentative D call: TRBD1 (6 bases). This CDR3 contains 15 residues. Trimming shortened V by 6 bases and J by 1 base, and 13 bases separated the two germline ends. Germline V gene lookup returns CDR1 MNHEY and CDR2 SVGAGI. CDR3 in amino acids: CASRRWQGSGNTIYF. CDR3 coding DNA: TGTGCCAGCAGGAGATGGCAGGGGTCTGGAAACACCATATATTTT.

The rearrangement uses TRBV5-6 and TRBJ2-7, with 11 bases matching TRBD2. This CDR3 is 15 amino acids long. Germline CDR1 reads SGHDT; CDR2 reads YYEEEE. J gave up 5 bases and V 2 bases, and 6 bases lay outside the gene matches. CDR3 DNA: TGTGCCAGCAGCTTCGGTAGCGGGGGGGCGGACGAGCAGTACTTC. It is translated as CASSFGSGGADEQYF.

The chain has TRBV20-1 and TRBJ2-5; D not certain. V lost 5 bases and J 5 bases, leaving 9 bases between the germline ends. This CDR3 has 11 amino acids. Germline-derived CDR1 and CDR2 are DFQATT and SNEGSKA (reference sequence). Written as DNA, the CDR3 is TGCAGTGCTCCCCTGGGTGAGACCCAGTACTTC. Amino acids: CSAPLGETQYF.

This sequence joins TRBV5-1 and TRBJ1-5; D not resolved. The V and J ends lost 2 bases and 11 bases respectively, with 20 bases between them. CDR1 is SGHRS and CDR2 is YFSETQ in the germline V gene. This CDR3 is built from 15 residues. CDR3 nucleotide sequence: TGCGCCAGCAGCTTAGGTTCCCCCTTACAATCAGCCCAGCATTTT. Protein product: CASSLGSPLQSAQHF.

The rearrangement uses TRBV11-2 and TRBJ1-4; 7 bases are shared with TRBD1. The V gene end was trimmed by 4 bases and the J gene end by 3 bases; junction bases not matched to a gene: 8. CDR1 is SGHAT, CDR2 FQNNGV, per germline. This CDR3 has 16 amino acids. CDR3 protein: CASSWRGQGSNEKLFF. The CDR3 DNA reads TGTGCCAGCAGCTGGAGGGGGCAGGGGTCTAATGAAAAACTGTTTTTT. Full variable domain (missing parts from reference TRBV11-2 and TRBJ1-4): EAGVAQSPRYKIIEKRQSVAFWCNPISGHATLYWYQQILGQGPKLLIQFQNNGVVDDSQLPKDRFSAERLKGVDSTLKIQPAKLEDSAVYLCASSWRGQGSNEKLFFGSGTQLSVL.